Listed below are T cell receptor beta chains from one sample, sequenced in a study of beta chain features in type 1 diabetes. TCRdb's table, derived via immunoSEQ multiplex PCR, lists solely in-frame clones and lacks some. The profile shows around 360,000 clones, approximately 12% of them singletons. Input material: naive CD4+ T cells from blood. The receptors shown here come from a woman under 30 with type 1 diabetes. Each CDR3 is given with its conserved first and last residue. A D gene is named only where the DNA matches it firmly. Not every row has a clone size; where given, it reads once, few, many or a size class.

d_gene: NA
abundance: NA
j_gene: TRBJ2-7
v_gene: TRBV7-6
CDR3aa: CASSLALQGGEQYF
CDR3nt: TGTGCCAGCAGCTTAGCGCTCCAGGGAGGAGAGCAGTACTTC

d_gene: NA
abundance: few
j_gene: TRBJ1-2
v_gene: TRBV29-1
CDR3aa: CSAGGEGNIRTF
CDR3nt: TGCAGCGCCGGGGGGGAAGGTAATATCCGGACCTTC

d_gene: TRBD2
abundance: NA
j_gene: TRBJ2-7
v_gene: TRBV28
CDR3aa: CASSLHGLAGDYEQYF
CDR3nt: TGTGCCAGCAGTTTGCACGGACTAGCGGGAGACTACGAGCAGTACTTC

d_gene: NA
abundance: NA
j_gene: TRBJ1-5
v_gene: TRBV5-1
CDR3aa: CASREDGYSNQPQHF
CDR3nt: TGCGCCAGCAGGGAGGACGGGTATAGCAATCAGCCCCAGCATTTT

d_gene: TRBD2
abundance: few
j_gene: TRBJ2-7
v_gene: TRBV27
CDR3aa: CASSLSAGGAYEQYF
CDR3nt: TGTGCCAGCAGTTTATCAGCGGGAGGAGCCTACGAGCAGTACTTC

d_gene: TRBD2
abundance: few
j_gene: TRBJ2-3
v_gene: TRBV29-1
CDR3aa: CSVVVAGRTDTQYF
CDR3nt: TGCAGCGTTGTAGTAGCGGGACGCACAGATACGCAGTATTTT

d_gene: NA
abundance: NA
j_gene: TRBJ2-7
v_gene: TRBV4-3
CDR3aa: CASSYRVGSYEQYF
CDR3nt: TGCGCCAGCAGCTACAGGGTTGGTAGCTACGAGCAGTACTTC

d_gene: TRBD1
abundance: NA
j_gene: TRBJ1-5
v_gene: TRBV15
CDR3aa: CATSREHRGLQPQHF
CDR3nt: TGTGCCACCAGCAGGGAACACAGGGGACTGCAGCCCCAGCATTTT

d_gene: NA
abundance: NA
j_gene: TRBJ1-5
v_gene: TRBV28
CDR3aa: CASSPGARSSNQPQHF
CDR3nt: TGTGCCAGCAGCCCAGGGGCAAGAAGTAGCAATCAGCCCCAGCATTTT

d_gene: NA
abundance: NA
j_gene: TRBJ1-2
v_gene: TRBV9
CDR3aa: CASSQGWDINYGYTF
CDR3nt: TGTGCCAGCAGCCAGGGCTGGGACATCAACTATGGCTACACCTTC

d_gene: NA
abundance: NA
j_gene: TRBJ1-1
v_gene: TRBV19
CDR3aa: CASSIQGMTEAFF
CDR3nt: TGTGCCAGTAGTATACAGGGGATGACTGAAGCTTTCTTT

d_gene: NA
abundance: few
j_gene: TRBJ2-7
v_gene: TRBV5-1
CDR3aa: CASSPERVTYEQYF
CDR3nt: TGCGCCAGCAGCCCCGAGCGGGTTACCTACGAGCAGTACTTC

d_gene: NA
abundance: NA
j_gene: TRBJ1-5
v_gene: TRBV7-2
CDR3aa: CASSLLSGVDQPQHF
CDR3nt: TGTGCCAGCAGCTTGCTTTCGGGGGTAGATCAGCCCCAGCATTTT

d_gene: NA
abundance: few
j_gene: TRBJ2-2
v_gene: TRBV11-2
CDR3aa: CASSGSGANTGELFF
CDR3nt: TGTGCCAGCAGCGGGAGTGGAGCGAACACCGGGGAGCTGTTTTTT

d_gene: NA
abundance: NA
j_gene: TRBJ1-4
v_gene: TRBV9
CDR3aa: CASSVGGANEKLFF
CDR3nt: TGTGCCAGCAGCGTCGGTGGGGCGAATGAAAAACTGTTTTTT

d_gene: NA
abundance: NA
j_gene: TRBJ2-3
v_gene: TRBV9
CDR3aa: CASSVGQDTQYF
CDR3nt: TGTGCCAGCAGCGTAGGACAAGATACGCAGTATTTT

d_gene: TRBD1
abundance: few
j_gene: TRBJ1-4
v_gene: TRBV29-1
CDR3aa: CSVKTGSSANEKLFF
CDR3nt: TGCAGCGTTAAGACAGGGAGTAGTGCTAATGAAAAACTGTTTTTT

d_gene: TRBD2
abundance: NA
j_gene: TRBJ2-2
v_gene: TRBV7-2
CDR3aa: CASSRGGQDTGELFF
CDR3nt: TGTGCCAGCAGCCGGGGGGGACAAGACACCGGGGAGCTGTTTTTT

d_gene: NA
abundance: NA
j_gene: TRBJ1-2
v_gene: TRBV7-2
CDR3aa: CASSLVGGDGYTF
CDR3nt: TGTGCCAGCAGCTTAGTGGGAGGGGACGGCTACACCTTC

d_gene: TRBD2
abundance: few
j_gene: TRBJ2-3
v_gene: TRBV5-1
CDR3aa: CASSGGLAGGQRGDTQYF
CDR3nt: TGCGCCAGCAGCGGGGGACTAGCGGGGGGCCAACGAGGGGATACGCAGTATTTT